These 8 T cell receptor beta chains were all obtained from the same sample, sequenced in a study of blood T cell repertoires in COVID-19. The data were produced by immunoSEQ multiplex PCR, yet TCRdb's version contains in-frame clones alone and is incomplete. The sample lists about 250,000 clones, around 86% occurring once. The specimen was peripheral blood. All receptors come from a woman in her fifties or sixties who had recovered from COVID-19.

This chain connects TRBV9 to TRBJ2-2; 8 bases are a match to TRBD2. After removal of 6 bases from V and 4 bases from J, the junction contained 14 bases not matched to a gene. Germline loops: CDR1 SGDLS, CDR2 YYNGEE. The CDR3 contains 17 residues. The CDR3: CASTDLRSGEATGELFF. The CDR3 nucleotides read TGTGCCAGCACCGACCTCCGTAGCGGGGAAGCCACCGGGGAGCTGTTTTTT.

The chain recombines TRBV5-1 with TRBJ1-2; 12 positions match TRBD1. The germline V gene encodes CDR1 SGHRS and CDR2 YFSETQ. V lost 1 base and J lost 8; bases outside the gene matches: 3. The CDR3 runs to 14 residues. This CDR3 is CASSLSGQGAGYTF. CDR3 DNA: TGCGCCAGCAGCTTGTCGGGACAGGGGGCCGGCTACACCTTC.

The chain links TRBV5-1 to TRBJ1-1; a weak D match, TRBD1 (5 bases). Germline assignment: CDR1 SGHRS and CDR2 YFSETQ. CDR3 length: 17 amino acids. Between the trimmed V and J ends, which lost 0 bases and 0 bases, there was a span of 15 bases. CDR3 loop: CASSLGAGTYMNTEAFF. In DNA, the CDR3 is TGCGCCAGCAGCTTGGGGGCAGGGACTTACATGAACACTGAAGCTTTCTTT.

As DNA, the CDR3 is TGTGCCAGCAGCCAAGCGGATCACAGGGGGTTTGCTTTCTTT. Protein sequence: CASSQADHRGFAFF. The chain combines TRBV14 with TRBJ1-1; 8 positions agree with TRBD1. This CDR3 has 14 amino acids. CDR1 SGHDN and CDR2 FVKESK come from the germline V gene. V was pared by 1 base and J by 11 bases, with 9 bases of the junction left unmatched.

This clone was detected only a few times. The chain employs TRBV29-1 and TRBJ1-2; TRBD1 agrees at 10 bases. Unmatched junction bases numbered 6, after V lost 3 bases and J lost 2 bases. The CDR3 length is 15 residues. Germline V gene lookup returns CDR1 SQVTM and CDR2 ANQGSEA. The CDR3 bases are TGCAGCGTTGAGGGGGCGGGACAGGGGAACTATGGCTACACCTTC. Protein product: CSVEGAGQGNYGYTF. Variable domain in full (rest from reference TRBV29-1 and TRBJ1-2): SAVISQKPSRDICQRGTSLTIQCQVDSQVTMMFWYRQQPGQSLTLIATANQGSEATYESGFVIDKFPISRPNLTFSTLTVSNMSPEDSSIYLCSVEGAGQGNYGYTFGSGTRLTVV.

The chain joins TRBV5-1 to TRBJ2-2; perhaps TRBD1 as D (6 bases). The CDR3 contains 15 residues. The germline V gene encodes CDR1 SGHRS and CDR2 YFSETQ. V dropped 4 bases and J dropped 2 bases, with 12 bases sitting between them. This chain's CDR3 is CASSPDRPNTGELFF. DNA of the CDR3: TGCGCCAGCAGCCCCGACAGGCCAAACACCGGGGAGCTGTTTTTT.

The chain is built from TRBV10-3 and TRBJ1-1; D is unresolved. V lost 2 bases and J lost 5, with 15 bases in between. Germline CDR1 ENHRY, CDR2 SYGVKD. The CDR3 consists of 15 residues. The CDR3 region is CAISEMSRGGTEAFF. The CDR3 DNA follows: TGTGCCATCAGTGAGATGTCGCGCGGTGGGACTGAAGCTTTCTTT.

The chain's CDR3 is CASSSPQGGDYEQYF. The CDR3 DNA sequence: TGTGCCAGCAGTTCCCCTCAGGGAGGGGACTACGAGCAGTACTTC. The genes are TRBV28 and TRBJ2-7; 7 nucleotides agree with TRBD2. Germline CDR1 MDHEN, CDR2 SYDVKM. With V trimmed by 4 bases and J by 3 bases, 9 bases remained unmatched. The length of the CDR3 is 15 residues.